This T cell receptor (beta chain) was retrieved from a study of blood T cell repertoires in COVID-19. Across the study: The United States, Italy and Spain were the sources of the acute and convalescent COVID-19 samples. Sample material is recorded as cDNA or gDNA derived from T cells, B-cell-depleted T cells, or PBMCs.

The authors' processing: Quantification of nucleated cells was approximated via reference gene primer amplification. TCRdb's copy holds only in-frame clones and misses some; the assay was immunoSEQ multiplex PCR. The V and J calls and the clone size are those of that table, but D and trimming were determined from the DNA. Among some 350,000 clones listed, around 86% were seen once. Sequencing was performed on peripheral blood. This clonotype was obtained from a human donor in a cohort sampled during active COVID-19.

The CDR3 is CASSLEGGSPLHF. The CDR3, as DNA: TGTGCCAGCAGTCTCGAAGGGGGTTCACCCCTCCACTTT. This chain connects TRBV6-4 to TRBJ1-6, with TRBD1 as a possible D gene (6 bases). The CDR3 has 13 residues. Between the trimmed V and J ends, which lost 5 bases and 9 bases, there was a span of 11 bases. Germline V gene lookup returns CDR1 MRHNA and CDR2 SNTAGT.